Described below is a single T cell receptor beta chain sequence and its context. The sample is drawn from a study of CD8 T cells in Susac syndrome. CDR1 MNHEY and CDR2 SVGEGT come from the germline V gene. The CDR3 is made up of 20 amino acids. V was pared by 7 bases and J by 0 bases, with 20 bases of the junction left unmatched. Random-hexamer reverse transcription was applied to about 0.45 to 1 ug RNA. MiXCR, run by TCRdb on the immunoSEQ multiplex PCR reads, gives a single entry per CDR3 protein. This sample has 100,000 to 150,000 distinct CDR3 sequences, with over 85% found just once. The receptor was isolated from a human donor with multiple sclerosis. The rearrangement links TRBV6-2 or TRBV6-3 to TRBJ2-3; 9 bases agree with TRBD2. The material sequenced was CD8+ T cells from PBMCs. The CDR3 DNA follows: TGTGCCAGCACCTACTCTAAAACGCGGCTAGCGGGACCGAGCACAGATACGCAGTATTTT. Protein product: CASTYSKTRLAGPSTDTQYF.